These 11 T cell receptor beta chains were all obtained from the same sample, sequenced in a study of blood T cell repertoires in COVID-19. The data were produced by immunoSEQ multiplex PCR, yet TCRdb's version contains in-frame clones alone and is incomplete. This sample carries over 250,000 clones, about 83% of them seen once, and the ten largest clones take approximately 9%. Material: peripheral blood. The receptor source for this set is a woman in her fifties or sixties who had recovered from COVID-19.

CDR3 in amino acids: CASSDGTSGSHSTDTQYF. The CDR3 bases are TGTGCCAGCAGTGATGGGACTAGCGGAAGTCATAGCACAGATACGCAGTATTTT. The chain couples TRBV2 to TRBJ2-3, with TRBD2 matching over 11 bases. V lost 3 bases and J lost 0; bases outside the gene matches: 8. From germline, CDR1 is SNHLY and CDR2 FYNNEI. This CDR3 is built from 18 residues.

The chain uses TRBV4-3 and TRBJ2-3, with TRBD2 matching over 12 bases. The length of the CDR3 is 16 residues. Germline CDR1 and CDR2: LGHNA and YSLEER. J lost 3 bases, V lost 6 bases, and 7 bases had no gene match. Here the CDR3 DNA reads TGCGCCAGCAGTCCTAGCGGGAGGGCCAGTACAGATACGCAGTATTTT. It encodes CASSPSGRASTDTQYF.

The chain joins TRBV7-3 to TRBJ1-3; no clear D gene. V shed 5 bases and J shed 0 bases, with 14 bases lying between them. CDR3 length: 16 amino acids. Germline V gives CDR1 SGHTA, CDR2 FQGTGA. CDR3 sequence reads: CASSPSSLFSGNTIYF. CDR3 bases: TGTGCCAGCAGCCCCTCTAGTCTGTTCTCTGGAAACACCATATATTTT. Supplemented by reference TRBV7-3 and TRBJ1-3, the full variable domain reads GAGVSQTPSNKVTEKGKYVELRCDPISGHTALYWYRQSLGQGPEFLIYFQGTGAADDSGLPNDRFFAVRPEGSVSTLKIQRTERGDSAVYLCASSPSSLFSGNTIYFGEGSWLTVV.

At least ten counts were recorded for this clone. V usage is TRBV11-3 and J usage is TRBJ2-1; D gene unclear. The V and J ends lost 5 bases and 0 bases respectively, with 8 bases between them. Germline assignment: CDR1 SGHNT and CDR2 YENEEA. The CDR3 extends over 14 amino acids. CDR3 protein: CASSPTASYNEQFF. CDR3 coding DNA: TGTGCCAGCAGCCCTACTGCCTCCTACAATGAGCAGTTCTTC.

The CDR3 DNA is TGTGCCAGCAGCTTGGCCGCGGCAGGGGGAAACAATGAGCAGTTCTTC. This gives the protein CASSLAAAGGNNEQFF. The chain links TRBV5-5 to TRBJ2-1; TRBD1 matches 7 bases. The germline gives CDR1 SGHKS, CDR2 YYEKEE (reference sequence). CDR3 length equals 16 residues. V was clipped by 0 bases and J by 5 bases; unmatched bases: 8.

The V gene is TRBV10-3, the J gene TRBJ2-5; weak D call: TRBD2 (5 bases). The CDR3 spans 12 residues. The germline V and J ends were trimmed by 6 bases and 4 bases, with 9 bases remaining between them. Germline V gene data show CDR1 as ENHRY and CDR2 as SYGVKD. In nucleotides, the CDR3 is TGTGCCATCAGGAGAGAGGGAGAGACCCAGTACTTC. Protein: CAIRREGETQYF.

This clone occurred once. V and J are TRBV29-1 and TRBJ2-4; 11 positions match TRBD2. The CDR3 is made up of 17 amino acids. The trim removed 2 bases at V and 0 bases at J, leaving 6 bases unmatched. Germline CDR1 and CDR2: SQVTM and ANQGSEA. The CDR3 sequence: CSVERTSGHLAKNIQYF. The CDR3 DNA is TGCAGCGTTGAACGGACTAGCGGGCACCTAGCCAAAAACATTCAGTACTTC. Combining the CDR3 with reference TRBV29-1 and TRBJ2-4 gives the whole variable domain SAVISQKPSRDICQRGTSLTIQCQVDSQVTMMFWYRQQPGQSLTLIATANQGSEATYESGFVIDKFPISRPNLTFSTLTVSNMSPEDSSIYLCSVERTSGHLAKNIQYFGAGTRLSVL.

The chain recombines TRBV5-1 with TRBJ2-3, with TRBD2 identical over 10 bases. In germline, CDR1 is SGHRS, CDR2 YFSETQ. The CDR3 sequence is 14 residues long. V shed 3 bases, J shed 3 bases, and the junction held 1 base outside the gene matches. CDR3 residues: CASSSSGGTDTQYF. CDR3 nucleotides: TGCGCCAGCAGCTCTAGCGGGGGTACAGATACGCAGTATTTT.

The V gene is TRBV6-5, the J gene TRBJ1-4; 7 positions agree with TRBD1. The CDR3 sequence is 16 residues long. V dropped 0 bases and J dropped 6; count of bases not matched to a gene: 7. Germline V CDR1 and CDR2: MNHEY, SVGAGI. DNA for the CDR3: TGTGCCAGCAGTTACTCCACCACAGGGGCCTATGAAAAACTGTTTTTT. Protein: CASSYSTTGAYEKLFF.

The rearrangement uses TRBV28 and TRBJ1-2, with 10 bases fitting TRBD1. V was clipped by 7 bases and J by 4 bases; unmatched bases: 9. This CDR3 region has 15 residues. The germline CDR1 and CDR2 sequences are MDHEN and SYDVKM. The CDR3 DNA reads TGTGCCAGCAACGTACCGGGACAGGGGATCTATGGCTACACCTTC. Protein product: CASNVPGQGIYGYTF.

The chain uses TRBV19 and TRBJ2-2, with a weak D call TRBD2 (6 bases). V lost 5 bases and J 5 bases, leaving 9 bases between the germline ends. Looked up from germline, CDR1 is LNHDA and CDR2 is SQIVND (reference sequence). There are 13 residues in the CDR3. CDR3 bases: TGTGCCAGTAGTGGCGGGATAACCGGGGAGCTGTTTTTT. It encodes CASSGGITGELFF.